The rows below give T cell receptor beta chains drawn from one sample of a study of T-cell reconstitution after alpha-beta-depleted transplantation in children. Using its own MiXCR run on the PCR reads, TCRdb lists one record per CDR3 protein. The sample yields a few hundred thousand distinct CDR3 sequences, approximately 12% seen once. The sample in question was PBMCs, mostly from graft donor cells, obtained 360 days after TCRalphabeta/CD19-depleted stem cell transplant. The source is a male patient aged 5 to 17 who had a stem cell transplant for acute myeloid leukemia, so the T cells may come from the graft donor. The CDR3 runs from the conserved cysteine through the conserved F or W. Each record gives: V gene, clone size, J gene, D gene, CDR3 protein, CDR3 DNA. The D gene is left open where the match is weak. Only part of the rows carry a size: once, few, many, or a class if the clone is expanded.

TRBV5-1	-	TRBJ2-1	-	CASSQAPGLGTNEQFF	TGCGCCAGCAGCCAGGCTCCGGGGCTGGGCACCAATGAGCAGTTCTTC
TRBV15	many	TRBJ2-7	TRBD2	CATSRDKLAGVKNEQYF	TGTGCCACCAGCAGAGATAAACTAGCGGGAGTTAAGAACGAGCAGTACTTC
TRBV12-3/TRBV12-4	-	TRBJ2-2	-	CASSPGGRTGELFF	TGTGCCAGCAGTCCAGGGGGGAGGACCGGGGAGCTGTTTTTT
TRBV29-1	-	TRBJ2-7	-	CSVAPNPPYEQYF	TGCAGCGTCGCCCCCAACCCTCCCTACGAGCAGTACTTC
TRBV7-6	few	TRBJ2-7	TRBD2	CASSLSVVAGGNEQYF	TGTGCCAGCAGCTTAAGTGTAGTAGCGGGAGGGAACGAGCAGTACTTC
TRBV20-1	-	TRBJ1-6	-	CSASAERNSPLHF	TGCAGTGCTAGTGCCGAGAGAAATTCACCCCTCCACTTT
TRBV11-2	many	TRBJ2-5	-	CASSRPGLETQYF	TGTGCCAGCAGCCGACCAGGGCTGGAGACCCAGTACTTC
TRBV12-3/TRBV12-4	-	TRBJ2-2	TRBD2	CASGLIAGVSTGELFF	TGTGCCAGTGGGTTGATAGCGGGAGTGAGTACCGGGGAGCTGTTTTTT
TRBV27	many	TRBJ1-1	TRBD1	CASSSRQGARAEAFF	TGTGCCAGCAGTTCCCGACAGGGGGCTAGGGCTGAAGCTTTCTTT
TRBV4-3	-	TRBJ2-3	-	CASSQAGVGTDTQYF	TGCGCCAGCAGCCAAGCGGGAGTCGGAACAGATACGCAGTATTTT
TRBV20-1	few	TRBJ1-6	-	CSARDPGWGDSPLHF	TGCAGTGCTAGAGATCCAGGTTGGGGGGATTCACCCCTCCACTTT
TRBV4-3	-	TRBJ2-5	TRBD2	CDSSRGLAGGPAQYF	TGCGACAGCAGCCGCGGACTAGCGGGAGGGCCGGCCCAGTACTTC
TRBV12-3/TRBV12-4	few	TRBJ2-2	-	CASSLFGTGELFF	TGTGCCAGCAGTTTATTTGGAACCGGGGAGCTGTTTTTT
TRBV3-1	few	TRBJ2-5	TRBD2	CASSQDGRQNQETQYF	TGTGCCAGCAGCCAAGACGGGAGGCAAAACCAAGAGACCCAGTACTTC
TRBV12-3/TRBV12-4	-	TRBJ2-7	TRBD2	CASSLAPGGRYEQYF	TGTGCCAGCAGTTTAGCCCCGGGAGGGAGGTACGAGCAGTACTTC
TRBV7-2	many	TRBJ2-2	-	CASSLFGGELFF	TGTGCCAGCAGCTTATTTGGCGGGGAGCTGTTTTTT
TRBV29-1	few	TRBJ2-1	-	CSVGAGPNNEQFF	TGCAGCGTTGGGGCGGGACCAAACAATGAGCAGTTCTTC
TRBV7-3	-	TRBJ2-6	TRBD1	CASSTPWDRGTAGANVLTF	TGTGCCAGCAGCACGCCTTGGGACAGGGGGACCGCTGGGGCCAACGTCCTGACTTTC
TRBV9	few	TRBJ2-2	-	CAREVSCNTGELFF	TGTGCCAGGGAGGTCTCCTGCAACACCGGGGAGCTGTTTTTT
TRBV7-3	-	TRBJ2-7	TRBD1	CASSPTGTGGHEQYF	TGTGCCAGCAGCCCAACCGGGACAGGGGGCCACGAGCAGTACTTC
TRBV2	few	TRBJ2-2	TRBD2	CASREGTSGRVWTGELFF	TGTGCCAGCCGTGAGGGGACTAGCGGGAGGGTTTGGACCGGGGAGCTGTTTTTT
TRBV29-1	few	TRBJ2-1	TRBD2	CSVLRGSGGLGAF	TGCAGCGTCCTGCGGGGTAGCGGGGGGCTAGGTGCCTTC
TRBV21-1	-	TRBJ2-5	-	CASSKEERPQETQYF	TGTGCCAGCAGCAAAGAGGAGCGGCCCCAAGAGACCCAGTACTTC
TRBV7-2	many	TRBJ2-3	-	CASSLGPSTDTQYF	TGTGCCAGCTCCCTCGGGCCCAGCACAGATACGCAGTATTTT
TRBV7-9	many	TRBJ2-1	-	CASSSLGEQFF	TGTGCCAGCAGCTCCCTCGGCGAGCAGTTCTTC
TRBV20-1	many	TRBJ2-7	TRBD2	CSVGPSGNNEQYF	TGCAGTGTAGGGCCTAGCGGGAATAACGAGCAGTACTTC
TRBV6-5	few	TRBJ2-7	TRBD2	CASSYGGYSGNTYEQYF	TGTGCCAGCAGTTACGGGGGGTATAGCGGGAATACTTACGAGCAGTACTTC
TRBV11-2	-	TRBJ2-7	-	CASSLDREGTYEQYF	TGTGCCAGCAGCTTAGATCGTGAGGGGACCTACGAGCAGTACTTC
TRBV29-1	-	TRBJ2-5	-	CSTLQRQETQYF	TGCAGCACCCTTCAGCGACAAGAGACCCAGTACTTC